These 7 T cell receptor beta chains share one sample of origin, sequenced in a study of tumor-infiltrating lymphocytes in primary liver carcinoma. A constant-region primer primed TCR beta cDNA synthesis from 450 to 550 ng of total RNA. ARM-PCR was slightly modified, and three nested multiplex PCR rounds with it gave rise to the TCR beta libraries. Rounds one and two of PCR, each of roughly 11 cycles, were primed with TRBV1-TRBV30 forward primers and a C-beta reverse primer. TCRdb re-derived calls from the multiplex PCR reads in MiXCR, one entry per CDR3 protein. The data contain some 64,000 distinct CDR3 sequences, 71% of them singletons. Unsorted bulk tissue of roughly 18-32 mg yielded co-extracted RNA and DNA. Source material: liver tumor tissue from sampling region 4. Subset described: tumor region T4, right-lateral pole. These receptors were collected from a man aged 40-49 years with primary liver carcinoma and hepatitis B virus infection.

In regard to this clonotype: Germline is not matched at one junction end, which may reflect a read error. The V gene is TRBV7-9, the J gene TRBJ2-1, with a weak D call TRBD1 (6 bases). The germline V gene has CDR1 SEHNR and CDR2 FQNEAQ (reference sequence). This CDR3 spans 17 amino acids. CDR3 region: CASSLPYQGSKTNEKFF. DNA of the CDR3: TGTGCCAGCAGCCTACCATATCAGGGGTCTAAAACAAATGAGAAGTTCTTC.

About this clonotype itself: One end of the junction is discordant with germline, which a read error may explain. The chain is built from TRBV6-6 and TRBJ2-5, with 8 bases identical to TRBD2. Germline V gene lookup returns CDR1 MNHNY and CDR2 SVGAGI (reference sequence). CDR3 length equals 15 residues. The CDR3 region has the DNA TGTGCCAACAGTTACGCGTCTAGCGGGCAAGAGACCCAGTACTTC. This translates into CANSYASSGQETQYF.

As regards this clonotype: Compared with germline, one end of the junction differs, possibly owing to a read error. The rearrangement joins TRBV7-8 to TRBJ2-1; D is perhaps TRBD2 (6 bases). The V gene's germline CDR1 is SGHVS and CDR2 FQNEAQ. The CDR3 extends over 16 amino acids. CDR3 residues: CASNSRLSGAYSEQFF. CDR3 DNA: TGTGCCAGCAACTCCCGGCTTAGCGGAGCGTACAGTGAGCAGTTCTTC.

The table lists this clonotype with many counts. This chain uses TRBV10-3 with TRBJ2-3, with D maybe TRBD2 (6 bases). Germline values: CDR1 ENHRY, CDR2 SYGVKD. Trimming removed 3 bases from V and 5 bases from J, with 12 bases in between. This CDR3 region has 14 residues. CDR3 residues: CAISDSRGGDTQYF. In nucleotides, the CDR3 is TGTGCCATCAGTGACAGTCGGGGAGGAGATACGCAGTATTTT.

This clonotype has just one count. The CDR3 ends on some other residue instead of the conserved phenylalanine or tryptophan, so this is likely a read error. The DNA is omitted, as the CDR3 cannot be located on it reliably, and the CDR3 follows TCRdb's listing. This sequence joins TRBV6-1 and TRBJ2-1; TRBD2 is the table's D call, not checked against the DNA. Germline CDR1 is MNHNS and CDR2 is SASEGT. Termini included, the CDR3 measures 16 amino acids. The CDR3: CASSEATSGRGWEQSL.

This clonotype was seen just once. The junction does not match germline at one end; this may be a read error. The V gene is TRBV28, the J gene TRBJ2-7, with a tentative D call TRBD2 (6 bases). The V gene's germline CDR1 is MDHEN and CDR2 SYDVKM. The CDR3 loop spans 15 amino acids. CDR3 loop: CTSNPTGRGSYEQYF. The CDR3 nucleotides read TGTACCAGCAACCCAACGGGGCGGGGATCCTACGAGCAGTACTTC.

The chain links TRBV5-6 to TRBJ2-3; D possibly corresponds to TRBD2 (5 bases). Trimming pared 3 bases from V and 2 bases from J, leaving 22 bases between. The CDR3 runs 18 residues. Germline-derived CDR1 and CDR2 are SGHDT and YYEEEE. In DNA form, the CDR3 reads TGTGCCAGCAGCTCATCCACTAGGATACCTGAGGACACAGATACGCAGTATTTT. It yields the protein CASSSSTRIPEDTDTQYF.